This TCR beta chain was captured in a study of cytomegalovirus exposure and HLA in healthy donors. The PCR made use of 60 Vbeta and 13 Jbeta primers. Produced via immunoSEQ multiplex PCR; TCRdb's table is partial and in-frame only. The sample holds around 170,000 clones, about four fifths seen once. Findings and limits, study-wide: The listing of 150 to 200 TCR beta chains classed them as cytomegalovirus-associated. Several of the most significant clusters appeared linked to common viral pathogens, based on a later analysis.

Germline CDR1 and CDR2: SGHAT and FQNNGV. This CDR3 has 14 residues. The V gene lost 5 bases and the J gene lost 10 bases, with 17 bases spanning the gap. As for the donors, each was a healthy bone marrow donor. In regard to this clone: What it recognizes is unknown.

V and J are TRBV11-2 and TRBJ2-2, with a possible D match to TRBD1 (6 bases). The sequenced material came from PBMCs. The sequence came from a woman aged 50 to 65 in good health and CMV-seronegative. CDR3 sequence reads: CASSPIIGGLELFF. The CDR3 DNA reads as TGTGCCAGCAGCCCGATCATTGGGGGCTTGGAGCTGTTTTTT. Combining the CDR3 with reference TRBV11-2 and TRBJ2-2 gives the whole variable domain EAGVAQSPRYKIIEKRQSVAFWCNPISGHATLYWYQQILGQGPKLLIQFQNNGVVDDSQLPKDRFSAERLKGVDSTLKIQPAKLEDSAVYLCASSPIIGGLELFFGEGSRLTVL.